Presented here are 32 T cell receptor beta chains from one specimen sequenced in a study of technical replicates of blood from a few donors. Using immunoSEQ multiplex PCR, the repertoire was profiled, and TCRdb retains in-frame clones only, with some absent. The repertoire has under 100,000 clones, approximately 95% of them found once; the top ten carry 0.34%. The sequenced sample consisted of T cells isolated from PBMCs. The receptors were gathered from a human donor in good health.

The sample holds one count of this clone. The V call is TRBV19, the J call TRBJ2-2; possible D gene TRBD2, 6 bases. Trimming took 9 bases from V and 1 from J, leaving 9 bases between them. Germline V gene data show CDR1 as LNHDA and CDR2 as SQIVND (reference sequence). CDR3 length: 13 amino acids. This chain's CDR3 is CASHSGNTGELFF. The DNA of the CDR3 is TGTGCCAGCCATAGCGGGAACACCGGGGAGCTGTTTTTT.

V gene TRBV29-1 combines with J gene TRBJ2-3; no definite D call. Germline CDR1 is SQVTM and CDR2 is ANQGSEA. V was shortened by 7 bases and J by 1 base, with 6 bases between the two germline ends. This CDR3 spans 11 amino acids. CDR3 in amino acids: CSGRRTDTQYF. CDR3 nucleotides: TGCAGCGGTCGTCGCACAGATACGCAGTATTTT.

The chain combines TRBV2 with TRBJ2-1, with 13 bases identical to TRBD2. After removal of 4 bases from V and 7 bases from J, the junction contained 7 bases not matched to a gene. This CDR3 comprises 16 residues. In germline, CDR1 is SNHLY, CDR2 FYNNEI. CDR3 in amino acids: CASSVRTSGSLNEQFF. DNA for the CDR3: TGTGCCAGCAGTGTTAGGACTAGCGGGAGTCTGAATGAGCAGTTCTTC.

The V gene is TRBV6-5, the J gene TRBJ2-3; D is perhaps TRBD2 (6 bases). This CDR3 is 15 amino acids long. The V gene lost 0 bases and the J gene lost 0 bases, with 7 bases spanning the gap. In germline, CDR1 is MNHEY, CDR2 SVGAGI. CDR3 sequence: CASSYSGTSTDTQYF. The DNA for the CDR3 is TGTGCCAGCAGTTACTCGGGGACTAGCACAGATACGCAGTATTTT.

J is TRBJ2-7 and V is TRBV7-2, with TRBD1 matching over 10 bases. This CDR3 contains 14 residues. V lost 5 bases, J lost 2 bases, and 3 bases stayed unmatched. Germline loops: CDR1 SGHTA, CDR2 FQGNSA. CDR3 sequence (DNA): TGTGCCAGCAGCGCGGACAGGGGGACCTACGAGCAGTACTTC. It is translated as CASSADRGTYEQYF.

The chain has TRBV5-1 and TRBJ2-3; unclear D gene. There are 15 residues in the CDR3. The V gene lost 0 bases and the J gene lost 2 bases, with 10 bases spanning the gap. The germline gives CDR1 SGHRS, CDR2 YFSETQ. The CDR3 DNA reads TGCGCCAGCAGCTTGGTTGACGCGGACACAGATACGCAGTATTTT. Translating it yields CASSLVDADTDTQYF. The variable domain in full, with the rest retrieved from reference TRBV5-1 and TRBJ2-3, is KAGVTQTPRYLIKTRGQQVTLSCSPISGHRSVSWYQQTPGQGLQFLFEYFSETQRNKGNFPGRFSGRQFSNSRSEMNVSTLELGDSALYLCASSLVDADTDTQYFGPGTRLTVL.

The CDR3, as DNA: TGTGCCAGCAGTTACTCCCTGACAGGGCATGAAAAACTGTTTTTT. Its protein product is CASSYSLTGHEKLFF. The rearrangement uses TRBV6-5 and TRBJ1-4; 7 bases line up with TRBD1. Germline V lookup: CDR1 MNHEY, CDR2 SVGAGI. The V segment lost 0 bases and the J segment 6 bases; nucleotides outside the gene matches: 4. The CDR3 loop spans 15 amino acids.

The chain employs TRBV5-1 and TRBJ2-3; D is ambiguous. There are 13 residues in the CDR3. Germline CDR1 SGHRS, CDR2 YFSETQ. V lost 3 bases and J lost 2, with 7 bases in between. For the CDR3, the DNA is TGCGCCAGCAGCTCCTACCCCACAGATACGCAGTATTTT. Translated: CASSSYPTDTQYF.

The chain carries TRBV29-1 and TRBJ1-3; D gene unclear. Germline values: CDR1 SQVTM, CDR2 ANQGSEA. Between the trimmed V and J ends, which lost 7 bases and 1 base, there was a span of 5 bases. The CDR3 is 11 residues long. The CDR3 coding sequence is TGCAGCGCTCTGTCTGGAAACACCATATATTTT. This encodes CSALSGNTIYF.

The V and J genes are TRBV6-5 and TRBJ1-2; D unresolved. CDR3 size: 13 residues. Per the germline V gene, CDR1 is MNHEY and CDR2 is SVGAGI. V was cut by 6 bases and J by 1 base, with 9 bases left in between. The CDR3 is CASRTRHNYGYTF. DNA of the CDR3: TGTGCCAGCAGAACCAGACATAACTATGGCTACACCTTC.

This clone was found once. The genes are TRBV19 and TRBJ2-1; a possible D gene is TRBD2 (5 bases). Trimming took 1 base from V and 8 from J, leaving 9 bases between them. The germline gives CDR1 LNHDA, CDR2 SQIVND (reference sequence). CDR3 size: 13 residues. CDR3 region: CASSIVTGYEQFF. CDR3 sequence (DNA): TGTGCCAGTAGTATAGTCACGGGGTATGAGCAGTTCTTC.

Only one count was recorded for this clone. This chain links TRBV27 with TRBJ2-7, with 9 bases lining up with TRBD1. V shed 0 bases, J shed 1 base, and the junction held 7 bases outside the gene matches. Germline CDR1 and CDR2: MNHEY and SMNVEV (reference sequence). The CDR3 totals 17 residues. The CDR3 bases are TGTGCCAGCAGTTTATCCCCCGGGACAGGGCTTTCCTACGAGCAGTACTTC. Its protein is CASSLSPGTGLSYEQYF.

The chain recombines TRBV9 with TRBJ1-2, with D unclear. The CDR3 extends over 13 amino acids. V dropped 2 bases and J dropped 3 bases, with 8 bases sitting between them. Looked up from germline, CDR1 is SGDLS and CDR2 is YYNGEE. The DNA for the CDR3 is TGTGCCAGCAGCGTGGCTGATGACTATGGCTACACCTTC. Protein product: CASSVADDYGYTF. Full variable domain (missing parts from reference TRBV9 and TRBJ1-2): DSGVTQTPKHLITATGQRVTLRCSPRSGDLSVYWYQQSLDQGLQFLIQYYNGEERAKGNILERFSAQQFPDLHSELNLSSLELGDSALYFCASSVADDYGYTFGSGTRLTVV.

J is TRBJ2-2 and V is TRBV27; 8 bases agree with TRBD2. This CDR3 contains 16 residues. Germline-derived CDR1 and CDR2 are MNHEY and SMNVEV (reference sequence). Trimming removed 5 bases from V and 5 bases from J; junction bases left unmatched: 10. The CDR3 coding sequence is TGTGCCAGCAGTACCCCCGGGACTAGTGTTACCGGGGAGCTGTTTTTT. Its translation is CASSTPGTSVTGELFF.

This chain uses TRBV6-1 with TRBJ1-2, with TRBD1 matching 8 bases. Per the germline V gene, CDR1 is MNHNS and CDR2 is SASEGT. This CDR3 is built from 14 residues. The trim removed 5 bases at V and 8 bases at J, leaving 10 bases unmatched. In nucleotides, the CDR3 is TGTGCCAGCAGTTCGGGACAGGCGTTTGGCGGCTACACCTTC. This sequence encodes CASSSGQAFGGYTF.

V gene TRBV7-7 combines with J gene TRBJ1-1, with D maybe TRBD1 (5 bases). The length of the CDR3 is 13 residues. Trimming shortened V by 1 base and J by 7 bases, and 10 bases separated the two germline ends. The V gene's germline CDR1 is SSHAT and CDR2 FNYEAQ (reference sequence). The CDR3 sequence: CASSLVWGGEAFF. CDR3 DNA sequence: TGTGCCAGCAGCTTAGTATGGGGGGGTGAAGCTTTCTTT. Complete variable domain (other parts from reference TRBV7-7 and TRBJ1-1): GAGVSQSPRYKVTKRGQDVTLRCDPISSHATLYWYQQALGQGPEFLTYFNYEAQPDKSGLPSDRFSAERPEGSISTLTIQRTEQRDSAMYRCASSLVWGGEAFFGQGTRLTVV.

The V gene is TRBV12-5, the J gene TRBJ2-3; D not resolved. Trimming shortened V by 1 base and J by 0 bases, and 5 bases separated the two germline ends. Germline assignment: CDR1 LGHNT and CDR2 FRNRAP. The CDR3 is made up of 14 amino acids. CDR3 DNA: TGTGCTAGTGGTTTGGCGACTAGCACAGATACGCAGTATTTT. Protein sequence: CASGLATSTDTQYF.

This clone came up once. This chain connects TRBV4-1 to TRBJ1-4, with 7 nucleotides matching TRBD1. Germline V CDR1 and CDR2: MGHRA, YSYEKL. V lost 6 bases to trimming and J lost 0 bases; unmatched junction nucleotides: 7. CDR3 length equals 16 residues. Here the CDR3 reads CASRIQGLATNEKLFF. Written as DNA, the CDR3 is TGCGCCAGCAGAATACAGGGGCTTGCAACTAATGAAAAACTGTTTTTT.

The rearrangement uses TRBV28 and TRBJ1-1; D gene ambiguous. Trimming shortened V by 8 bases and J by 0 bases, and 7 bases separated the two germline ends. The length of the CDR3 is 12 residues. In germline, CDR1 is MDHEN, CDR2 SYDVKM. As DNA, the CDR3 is TGTGCCAGCCTTCAGATGAACACTGAAGCTTTCTTT. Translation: CASLQMNTEAFF.

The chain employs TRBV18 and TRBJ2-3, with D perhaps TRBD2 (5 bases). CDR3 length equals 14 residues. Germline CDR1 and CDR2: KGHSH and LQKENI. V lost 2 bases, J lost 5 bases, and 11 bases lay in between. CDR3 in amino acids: CASSPSSLIDTQYF. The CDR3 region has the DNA TGTGCCAGCTCACCATCTAGCTTGATAGATACGCAGTATTTT.

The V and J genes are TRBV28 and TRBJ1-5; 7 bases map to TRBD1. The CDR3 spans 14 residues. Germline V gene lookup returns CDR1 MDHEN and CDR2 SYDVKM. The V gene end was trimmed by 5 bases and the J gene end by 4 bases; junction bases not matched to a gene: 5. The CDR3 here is CASSRQGSNQPQHF. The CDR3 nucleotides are TGTGCCAGCAGTAGACAGGGTTCAAATCAGCCCCAGCATTTT.

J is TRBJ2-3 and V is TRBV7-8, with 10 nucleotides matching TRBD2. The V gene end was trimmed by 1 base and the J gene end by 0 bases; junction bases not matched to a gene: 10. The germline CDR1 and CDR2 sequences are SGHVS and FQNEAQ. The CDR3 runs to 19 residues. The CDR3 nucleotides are TGTGCCAGCAGCTTAGACAAAAAAGCGGGAGGGAGGAGCACAGATACGCAGTATTTT. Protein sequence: CASSLDKKAGGRSTDTQYF. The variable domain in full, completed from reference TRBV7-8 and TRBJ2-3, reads GAGVSQSPRYKVAKRGQDVALRCDPISGHVSLFWYQQALGQGPEFLTYFQNEAQLDKSGLPSDRFFAERPEGSVSTLKIQRTQQEDSAVYLCASSLDKKAGGRSTDTQYFGPGTRLTVL.

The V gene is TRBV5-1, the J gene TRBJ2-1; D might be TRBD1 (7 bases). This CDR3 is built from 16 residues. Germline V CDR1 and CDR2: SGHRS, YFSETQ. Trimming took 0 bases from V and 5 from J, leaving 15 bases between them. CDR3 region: CASSLVGGTVDNEQFF. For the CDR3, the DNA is TGCGCCAGCAGCTTGGTAGGCGGGACAGTCGACAATGAGCAGTTCTTC. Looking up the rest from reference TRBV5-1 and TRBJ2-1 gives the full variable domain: KAGVTQTPRYLIKTRGQQVTLSCSPISGHRSVSWYQQTPGQGLQFLFEYFSETQRNKGNFPGRFSGRQFSNSRSEMNVSTLELGDSALYLCASSLVGGTVDNEQFFGPGTRLTVL.

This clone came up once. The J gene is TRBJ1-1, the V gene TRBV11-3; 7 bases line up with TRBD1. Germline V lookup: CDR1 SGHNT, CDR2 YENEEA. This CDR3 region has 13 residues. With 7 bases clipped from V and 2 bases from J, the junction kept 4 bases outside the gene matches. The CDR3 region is CASKRTGNTEAFF. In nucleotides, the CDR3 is TGTGCCAGCAAGCGGACAGGAAACACTGAAGCTTTCTTT.

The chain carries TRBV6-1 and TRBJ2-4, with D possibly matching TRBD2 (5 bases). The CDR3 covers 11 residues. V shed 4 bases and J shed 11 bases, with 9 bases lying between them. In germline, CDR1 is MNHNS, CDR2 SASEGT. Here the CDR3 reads CASSAPGFQYF. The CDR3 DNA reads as TGTGCCAGCAGTGCGCCGGGGTTTCAGTACTTC.

This chain's CDR3 is CASSLQGQDTDTQYF. The CDR3 DNA follows: TGTGCCAGCAGCCTCCAGGGACAGGACACAGATACGCAGTATTTT. The gene calls are TRBV13 and TRBJ2-3, with 8 positions matching TRBD1. The J segment lost 2 bases and the V segment lost 5 bases, leaving 6 bases of the junction unmatched. Germline lookup yields CDR1 PRHDT and CDR2 FYEKMQ (reference sequence). The CDR3 is 15 residues long. The full variable domain, in which reference TRBV13 and TRBJ2-3 provide the parts outside the CDR3, is AAGVIQSPRHLIKEKRETATLKCYPIPRHDTVYWYQQGPGQDPQFLISFYEKMQSDKGSIPDRFSAQQFSDYHSELNMSSLELGDSALYFCASSLQGQDTDTQYFGPGTRLTVL.

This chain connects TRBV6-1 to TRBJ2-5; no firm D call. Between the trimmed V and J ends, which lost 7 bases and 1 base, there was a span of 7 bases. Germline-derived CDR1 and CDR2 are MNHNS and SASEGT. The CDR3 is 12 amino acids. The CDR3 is CASTHPQETQYF. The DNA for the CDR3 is TGTGCCAGCACCCATCCCCAAGAGACCCAGTACTTC.

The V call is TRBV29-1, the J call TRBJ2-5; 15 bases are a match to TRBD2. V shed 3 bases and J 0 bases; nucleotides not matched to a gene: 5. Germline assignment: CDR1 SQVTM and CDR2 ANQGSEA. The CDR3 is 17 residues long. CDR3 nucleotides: TGCAGCGTTGAGGGACTAGCGGGAGGCCGCTACCAAGAGACCCAGTACTTC. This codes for CSVEGLAGGRYQETQYF.

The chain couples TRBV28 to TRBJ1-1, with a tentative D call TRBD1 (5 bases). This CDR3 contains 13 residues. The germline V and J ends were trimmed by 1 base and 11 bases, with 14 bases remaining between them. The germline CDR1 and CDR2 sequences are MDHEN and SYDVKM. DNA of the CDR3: TGTGCCAGCAGTTTATACCGAGACAGCAGGGCTTTCTTT. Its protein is CASSLYRDSRAFF.

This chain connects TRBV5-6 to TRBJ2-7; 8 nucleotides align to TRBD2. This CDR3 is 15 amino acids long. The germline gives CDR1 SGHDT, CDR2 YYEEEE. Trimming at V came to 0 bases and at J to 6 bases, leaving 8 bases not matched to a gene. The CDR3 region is CASSLVSGSSREQYF. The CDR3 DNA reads TGTGCCAGCAGCTTGGTCAGCGGGAGTTCGCGCGAGCAGTACTTC.

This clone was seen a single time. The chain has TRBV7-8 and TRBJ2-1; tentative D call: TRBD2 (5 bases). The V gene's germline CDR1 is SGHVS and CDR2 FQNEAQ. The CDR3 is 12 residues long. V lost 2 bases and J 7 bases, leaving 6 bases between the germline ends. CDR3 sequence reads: CASSLSGNEQFF. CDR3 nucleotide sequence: TGTGCCAGCAGCTTAAGCGGAAATGAGCAGTTCTTC.

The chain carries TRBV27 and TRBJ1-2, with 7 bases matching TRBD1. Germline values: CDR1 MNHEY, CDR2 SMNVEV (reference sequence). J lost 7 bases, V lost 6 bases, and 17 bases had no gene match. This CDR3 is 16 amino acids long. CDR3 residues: CASRQSNRGIIAGYTF. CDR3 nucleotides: TGTGCCAGCAGGCAGTCTAACAGGGGTATTATCGCTGGCTACACCTTC.